This T cell receptor beta chain comes out of a study of beta chain features in type 1 diabetes. About the study: The study examined roughly 110,000,000 sorted cells across all samples.

This clone was detected only a few times. Antigen unknown. Investigators reverse transcribed all isolated RNA, so they sequenced expressed TCRB transcripts. TCRdb keeps only in-frame clones here, not all; method: immunoSEQ multiplex PCR. The data show around 150,000 clones, approximately 62% seen once. Findings and caveats of the study: When VDJ junctions were examined, type 1 diabetes patients showed fewer insertions and more deletions. In all four CD4+ subsets, TCRB CDR3 length was significantly, moderately reduced in type 1 diabetes. Cells expressing TCR highly could be over-represented by cDNA sequencing.

The sample consisted of naive CD4+ T cells from blood. This receptor was identified in a man aged 30 to 45 with type 1 diabetes.

CDR3 in amino acids: CASRGQSSYNEQFF. The CDR3 DNA sequence: TGTGCCAGCAGAGGACAGAGCTCCTACAATGAGCAGTTCTTC. The rearrangement joins TRBV2 to TRBJ2-1, with D perhaps TRBD1 (6 bases). V dropped 6 bases and J dropped 0 bases, with 9 bases sitting between them. The germline gives CDR1 SNHLY, CDR2 FYNNEI. The CDR3 has 14 amino acids. The whole variable domain, remainder taken from reference TRBV2 and TRBJ2-1, is EPEVTQTPSHQVTQMGQEVILRCVPISNHLYFYWYRQILGQKVEFLVSFYNNEISEKSEIFDDQFSVERPDGSNFTLKIRSTKLEDSAMYFCASRGQSSYNEQFFGPGTRLTVL.